This T cell receptor beta chain was captured by sequencing in a study of blood T cells in healthy people across ages (dated by TCRdb to the mid-2010s). In terms of the full investigation: In model experiments, template switching captured roughly one uniquely barcoded TCR beta cDNA molecule for every two T cells. Age-related changes in TCR beta repertoire diversity were measured in the study by deep sequencing normalized with unique cDNA molecular identifiers. Donors were grouped into four age groups: young (average approximately 15 years), middle-aged (over 35), aged (about 60) and long-lived (82). The study analyzed two additional independent replicas of 1 million unique cDNA reads from the same blood draw for two donors, one aged 18 to 29 and one aged 80 or older.

Overall study outcomes, separate from this receptor: A strong correlation was found between observed TCR beta diversity and the percentage of naive T cells measured by flow cytometry. Estimates of total diversity based on one million sequenced T cells were considered lower bounds and underestimates. Because the CMV infection status of the donors was unknown, age-related changes in expanded clonotypes may potentially have been confounded. Observed TCR beta diversity per million T cells fell roughly linearly with age, and a significant reduction was already apparent by age roughly 40. The long-lived group showed more naive CD4+ T cells, fewer expanded clones and increased TCR diversity than the aged group, suggesting age selection. Bulk unsorted PBMC profiling prevented conclusive comparison of naive and antigen-experienced compartments.

The 39 donors, aged roughly 6 to 95 years, were systemically healthy Caucasian individuals from Russia. Ten milliliters of peripheral blood were drawn from each donor into EDTA-treated Vacutainer tubes. Ficoll-Paque density-gradient centrifugation was used to isolate PBMCs, with at least 6.5 million per sample. Total RNA was extracted from PBMCs with Trizol reagent, with at least 5.5 micrograms obtained per sample. For every donor, flow cytometry on a PBMC aliquot measured the percentage of naive CD45RAhigh/CD27high T cells. The protocol used for the library was 5' RACE. The listed sequencing device is Illumina HiSeq 2500. A second PCR of about 6 to 11 cycles was performed with a sample-barcoded 5' primer and a J-beta primer mix. A unique molecular identifier was introduced onto each TCR beta cDNA molecule by a template-switch 5' adaptor carrying 12 random nucleotides. Each sample yielded at least 2.5 million CDR3-containing paired-end reads. First-strand cDNA was synthesized from all RNA with the Mint cDNA synthesis kit, primed by a TRBC-specific oligonucleotide. Following uracil-DNA glycosylase treatment, all cDNA underwent a first 18-cycle PCR with the universal primers M1SS and BC2_uni_R. The study's processing was this. Each sample was normalized by randomly selecting 1 million high-quality reads, each carrying a distinct molecular identifier. Instead of being binned into consensus sequences, reads with shared molecular identifiers were discarded. MiTCR, run with a Q25 quality threshold and the strictest error-elimination algorithm, handled CDR3 identification, clonotype clustering and error correction. Lower-bound total TCR beta diversity was estimated with a nonparametric unseen species model using Euler transformation. TCRdb handled the public reads itself, with Q25 trimming in fastp and clone calling in MiXCR, and kept productive beta chains. CDR3 protein sequences are deduplicated, and each keeps its most common genes and DNA. TCRdb assigned the V and J calls; the authors' analysis was not used. The sample profile shows roughly 560,000 distinct CDR3 sequences; 24% of them were found once. The top ten hold around 10% of the sample.

Via the germline V gene, CDR1 is SGHTA and CDR2 FQGNSA. V gives up 1 base and J gives up 4 bases, and the segment between their germline ends measures 21 bases. The CDR3 covers 18 residues, taking in both the cysteine and the phenylalanine. Solely the CDR3 DNA is kept, with 54 bases framed from the first base. This clonotype occurred a few times. Its binding antigen is unknown. Base qualities are not at hand, and no much larger clone is one base apart. The sample was also reused in another study, on T cells of mothers and their children. The second investigation adds: The donors were nine systemically healthy Caucasian individuals, made up of three mothers and their six children. cDNA synthesis consumed the entire amount of extracted RNA, loaded at around 1.5 ug RNA in each 15 ul reaction. Sample barcodes and 2-4 random nucleotides were added via the M1S primer in the second PCR. Over 8.5 million TCR beta CDR3 reads were obtained for each mother, and around 3 million reads were obtained for each child. In both related and unrelated pairs, thymic selection shapes the output of TCR recombination in a similar way, with inherited differences having only a minor effect. Normalized repertoire overlap in related mother-child pairs was always slightly higher than in unrelated mother-child pairs, but the difference was never significant. Persistent microchimeric T cell clones were not detected, at a sensitivity of 95 to 100 clones per million clonotypes. The study used deep NGS to compare TCR beta repertoires of mothers and children, seeking features distinguishing related mother-child pairs from unrelated individuals. Mothers averaged about 40 +/- 4 years of age and children averaged around 10 +/- 4 years. After adapters were ligated using NEBNext reagents, the libraries underwent 100+100 nt paired-end sequencing on an Illumina HiSeq 2000. Mother and child libraries were prepared a month apart and sequenced in separate runs to prevent cross-contamination. For each donor, between roughly 500,000 and 2,100,000 distinct TCR beta clonotypes were identified. Naive TCR beta clonotypes were estimated from low-frequency clonotypes matched to each donor's FACS-determined naive share, without sorting.

The sequencing sample was made of blood. This clonotype originated in a boy between 5 and 17 years old in good health. This chain joins TRBV7-2 to TRBJ2-3, and TRBD2 may be the D gene, going by 7 matching bases. CDR3 protein: CASSLDDGGGSSSDTQYF. The bases are TGTGCCAGCAGCTTAGATGATGGGGGCGGGAGTTCCTCAGATACGCAGTATTTT.